The subject of this entry is one TCR beta chain. The sample is drawn from a study of technical replicates of blood from a handful of donors. Assay used: immunoSEQ multiplex PCR; TCRdb lists only in-frame clones, some missing. Among approximately 78,000 clones, roughly 92% were seen once, and the ten largest hold roughly 0.4%. Germline V gene sequence: CDR1 MNHNS, CDR2 SASEGT. The CDR3 consists of 13 residues. V shed 6 bases and J shed 9 bases, with 15 bases lying between them. Sequencing used T cells isolated from PBMCs. The TCR was taken from a human donor in good health. This sequence joins TRBV6-1 and TRBJ2-1; TRBD2 might be the D (6 bases). CDR3: CASSVTSSGEQFF. CDR3 sequence (DNA): TGTGCCAGCAGCGTGACTAGTAGCGGTGAGCAGTTCTTC.